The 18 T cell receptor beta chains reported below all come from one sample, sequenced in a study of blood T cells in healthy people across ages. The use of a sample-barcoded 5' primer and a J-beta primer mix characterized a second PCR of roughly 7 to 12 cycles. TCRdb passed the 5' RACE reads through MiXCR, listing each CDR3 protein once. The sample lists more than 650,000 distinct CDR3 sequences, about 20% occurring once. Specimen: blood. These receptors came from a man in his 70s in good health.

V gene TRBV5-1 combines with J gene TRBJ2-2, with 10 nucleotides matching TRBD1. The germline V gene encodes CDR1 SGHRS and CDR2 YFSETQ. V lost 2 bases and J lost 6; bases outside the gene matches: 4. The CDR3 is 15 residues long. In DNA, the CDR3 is TGCGCCAGCAGCTTCGGGACAGGGGTCCCCGGGGAGCTGTTTTTT. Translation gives CASSFGTGVPGELFF.

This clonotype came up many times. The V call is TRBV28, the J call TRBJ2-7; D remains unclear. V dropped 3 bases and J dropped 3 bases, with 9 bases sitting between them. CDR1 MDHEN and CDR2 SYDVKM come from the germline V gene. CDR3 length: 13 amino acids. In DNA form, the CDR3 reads TGTGCCAGCAGTTTGGGAAGTTTCTACGAGCAGTACTTC. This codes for CASSLGSFYEQYF.

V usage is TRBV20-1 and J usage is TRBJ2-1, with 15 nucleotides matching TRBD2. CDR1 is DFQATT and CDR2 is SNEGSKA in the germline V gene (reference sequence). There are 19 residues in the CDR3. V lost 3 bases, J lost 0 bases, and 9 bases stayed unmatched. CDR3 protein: CSASPGLAGGSLSYNEQFF. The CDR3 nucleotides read TGCAGTGCTAGCCCGGGACTAGCGGGAGGATCCCTCTCCTACAATGAGCAGTTCTTC.

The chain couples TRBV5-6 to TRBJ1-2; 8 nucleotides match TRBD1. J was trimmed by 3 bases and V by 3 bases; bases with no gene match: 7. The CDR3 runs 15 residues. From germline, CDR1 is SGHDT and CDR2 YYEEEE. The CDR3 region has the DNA TGTGCCAGCAGCTCGGACAGGGTATCGGACTATGGCTACACCTTC. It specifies CASSSDRVSDYGYTF.

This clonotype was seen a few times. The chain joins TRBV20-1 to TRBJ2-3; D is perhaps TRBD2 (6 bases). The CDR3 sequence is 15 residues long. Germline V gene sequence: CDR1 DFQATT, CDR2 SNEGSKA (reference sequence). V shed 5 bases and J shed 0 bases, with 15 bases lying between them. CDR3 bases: TGCAGTGCTCCCGAACTAGCAGTTAGCACAGATACGCAGTATTTT. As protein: CSAPELAVSTDTQYF.

The DNA of the CDR3 is TGTGCCAGCAGACCAGGGAGTTTAGCCCTTCTCTCTGAGGGAGCCAAAAACATTCAGTACTTC. It specifies CASRPGSLALLSEGAKNIQYF. This rearrangement joins TRBV12-3 or TRBV12-4 to TRBJ2-4; D may match TRBD1 or TRBD2 (5 bases each). The CDR3 has 21 amino acids. V was trimmed by 6 bases and J by 0 bases, leaving 30 bases between them.

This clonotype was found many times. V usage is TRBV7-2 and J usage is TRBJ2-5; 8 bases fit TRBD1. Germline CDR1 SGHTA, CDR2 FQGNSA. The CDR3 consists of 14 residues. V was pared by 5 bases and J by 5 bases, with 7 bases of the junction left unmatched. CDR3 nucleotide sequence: TGTGCCAGCAGCGCAGACAGGGGTGCGGAGACCCAGTACTTC. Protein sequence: CASSADRGAETQYF.

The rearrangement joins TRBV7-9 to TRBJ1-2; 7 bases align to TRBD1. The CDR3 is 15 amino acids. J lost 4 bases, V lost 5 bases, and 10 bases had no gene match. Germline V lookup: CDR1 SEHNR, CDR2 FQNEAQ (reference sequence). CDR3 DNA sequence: TGTGCCAGCAGCACCACAGACAGGGAGATCTATGGCTACACCTTC. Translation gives CASSTTDREIYGYTF.

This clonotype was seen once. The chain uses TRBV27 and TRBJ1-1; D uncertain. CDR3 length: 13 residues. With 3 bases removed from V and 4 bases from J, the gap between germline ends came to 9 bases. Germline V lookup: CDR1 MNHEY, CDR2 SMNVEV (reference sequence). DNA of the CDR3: TGTGCCAGCAGTTTCCAGTCTGGCACTGAAGCTTTCTTT. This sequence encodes CASSFQSGTEAFF.

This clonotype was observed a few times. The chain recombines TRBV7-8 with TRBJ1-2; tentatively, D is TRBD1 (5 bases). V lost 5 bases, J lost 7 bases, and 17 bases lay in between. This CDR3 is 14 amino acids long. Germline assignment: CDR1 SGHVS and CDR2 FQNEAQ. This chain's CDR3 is CASSKWDFPGGYTF. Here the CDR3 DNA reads TGTGCCAGCAGCAAATGGGACTTCCCGGGTGGCTACACCTTC.

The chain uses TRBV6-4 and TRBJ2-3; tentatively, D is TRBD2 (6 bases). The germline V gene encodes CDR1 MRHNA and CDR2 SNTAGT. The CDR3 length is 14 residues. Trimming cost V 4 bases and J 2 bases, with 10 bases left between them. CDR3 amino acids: CASSVLANTDTQYF. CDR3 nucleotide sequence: TGTGCCAGCAGTGTTCTAGCGAACACAGATACGCAGTATTTT.

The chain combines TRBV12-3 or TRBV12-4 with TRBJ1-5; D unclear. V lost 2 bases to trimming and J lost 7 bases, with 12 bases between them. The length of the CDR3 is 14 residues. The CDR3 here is CASSLKVGSQPQHF. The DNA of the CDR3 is TGTGCCAGCAGTTTAAAGGTCGGTTCCCAGCCCCAGCATTTT.

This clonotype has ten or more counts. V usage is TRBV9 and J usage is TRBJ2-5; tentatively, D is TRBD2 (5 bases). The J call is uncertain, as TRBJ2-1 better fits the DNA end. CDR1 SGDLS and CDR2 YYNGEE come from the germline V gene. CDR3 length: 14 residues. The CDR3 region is CASSALLAGNEQFF. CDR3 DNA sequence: TGTGCCAGCAGCGCCCTGCTAGCCGGGAATGAGCAGTTCTTC.

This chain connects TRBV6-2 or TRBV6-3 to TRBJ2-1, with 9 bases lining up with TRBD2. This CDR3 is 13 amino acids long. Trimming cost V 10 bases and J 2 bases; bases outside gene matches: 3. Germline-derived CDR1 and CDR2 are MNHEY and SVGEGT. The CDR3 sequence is CATQRGAYNEQFF. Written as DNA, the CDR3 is TGTGCCACCCAGCGGGGGGCCTACAATGAGCAGTTCTTC.

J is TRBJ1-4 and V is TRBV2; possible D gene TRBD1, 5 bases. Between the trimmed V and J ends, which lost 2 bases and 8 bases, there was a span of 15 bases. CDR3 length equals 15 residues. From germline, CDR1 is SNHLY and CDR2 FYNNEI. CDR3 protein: CASSEYPGLWEKLFF. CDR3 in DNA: TGTGCCAGCAGTGAATACCCGGGACTTTGGGAAAAACTGTTTTTT.

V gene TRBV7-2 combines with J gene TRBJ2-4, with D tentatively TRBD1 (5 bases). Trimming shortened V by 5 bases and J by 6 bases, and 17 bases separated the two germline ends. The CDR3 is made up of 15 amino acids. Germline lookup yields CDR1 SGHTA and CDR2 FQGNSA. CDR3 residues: CASSLILGEGNIQYF. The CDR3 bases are TGTGCCAGCAGCCTCATATTAGGGGAAGGAAACATTCAGTACTTC.

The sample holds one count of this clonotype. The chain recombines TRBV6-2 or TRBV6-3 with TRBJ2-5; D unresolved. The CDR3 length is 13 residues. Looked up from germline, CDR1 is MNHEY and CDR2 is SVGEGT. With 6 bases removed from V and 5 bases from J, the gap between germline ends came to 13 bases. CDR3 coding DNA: TGTGCCAGCAGGGGCGACGCCCGGGAGACCCAGTACTTC. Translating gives CASRGDARETQYF.

CDR3 region: CASSSGTGVGIFF. The CDR3 coding sequence is TGTGCCAGCAGTTCAGGGACAGGGGTGGGGATTTTCTTT. The chain combines TRBV12-3 or TRBV12-4 with TRBJ1-1, with 10 nucleotides matching TRBD1. The CDR3 consists of 13 residues. The V segment lost 4 bases and the J segment 13 bases; nucleotides outside the gene matches: 9.